Presented here are 6 T cell receptor beta chains from one specimen sequenced in a study of blood T cells in healthy people across ages. With a J-beta primer mix and a sample-barcoded 5' primer, a second PCR ran 7 to 11 cycles. TCRdb ran MiXCR on the 5' RACE reads and lists one entry per CDR3 protein. This table holds roughly 800,000 distinct CDR3 sequences, roughly 50% found once. The sequencing input was blood. Source of these receptors: a man at least 80 years old in good health.

This clonotype was counted a few times. The chain is built from TRBV6-2 or TRBV6-3 and TRBJ2-4, with TRBD1 matching over 10 bases. The CDR3 runs 20 residues. Germline trimming cut 6 bases from V and 1 base from J; bases unmatched to any gene: 18. CDR1 and CDR2 (germline): MNHEY, SVGEGT. The CDR3 DNA follows: TGTGCCAGCAGAGAACGGACAGGGGGAATCCGGCCCACTGCCAAAAACATTCAGTACTTC. The encoded protein is CASRERTGGIRPTAKNIQYF.

The chain uses TRBV2 and TRBJ2-1; D may be TRBD2 (5 bases). Germline CDR1 and CDR2: SNHLY and FYNNEI. V shed 11 bases and J shed 6 bases, with 17 bases lying between them. The CDR3 totals 13 residues. CDR3 nucleotides: TGTGCCGCTAGGACCGATGCGGGCAATGAGCAGTTCTTC. Translation gives CAARTDAGNEQFF.

The chain has TRBV15 and TRBJ2-1; 10 bases line up with TRBD2. Germline V lookup: CDR1 LNHNV, CDR2 YYDKDF (reference sequence). The CDR3 consists of 14 residues. The junction had 6 bases not matched to a gene; V was cut back by 5 bases and J by 8 bases. CDR3 loop: CATSYTSGMDEQFF. The CDR3 bases are TGTGCCACCAGCTACACTAGCGGGATGGATGAGCAGTTCTTC.

The chain recombines TRBV25-1 with TRBJ1-5; tentatively, D is TRBD1 (6 bases). Germline CDR1 MGHDK, CDR2 SYGVNS. Trimming pared 7 bases from V and 4 bases from J, leaving 20 bases between. The CDR3 extends over 16 amino acids. This CDR3 is CASTKEAGQGNQPQHF. CDR3 DNA: TGTGCCAGCACCAAAGAGGCAGGGCAGGGGAATCAGCCCCAGCATTTT.

The V call is TRBV7-9, the J call TRBJ1-4, with 7 bases matching TRBD1. Trimming removed 3 bases from V and 5 bases from J; junction bases left unmatched: 9. Germline CDR1 reads SEHNR; CDR2 reads FQNEAQ (reference sequence). There are 16 residues in the CDR3. This CDR3 is CASSFASGGRNEKLFF. The DNA of the CDR3 is TGTGCCAGCAGCTTCGCGTCAGGGGGTCGAAATGAAAAACTGTTTTTT. Complete variable domain (other parts from reference TRBV7-9 and TRBJ1-4): DTGVSQNPRHKITKRGQNVTFRCDPISEHNRLYWYRQTLGQGPEFLTYFQNEAQLEKSRLLSDRFSAERPKGSFSTLEIQRTEQGDSAMYLCASSFASGGRNEKLFFGSGTQLSVL.

J is TRBJ1-2 and V is TRBV20-1; D is perhaps TRBD1 (6 bases). V shed 6 bases and J shed 0 bases, with 14 bases lying between them. There are 14 residues in the CDR3. From germline, CDR1 is DFQATT and CDR2 SNEGSKA (reference sequence). The CDR3 reads CSAEGQSTNYGYTF. The DNA for the CDR3 is TGCAGTGCGGAAGGACAGTCCACTAACTATGGCTACACCTTC.